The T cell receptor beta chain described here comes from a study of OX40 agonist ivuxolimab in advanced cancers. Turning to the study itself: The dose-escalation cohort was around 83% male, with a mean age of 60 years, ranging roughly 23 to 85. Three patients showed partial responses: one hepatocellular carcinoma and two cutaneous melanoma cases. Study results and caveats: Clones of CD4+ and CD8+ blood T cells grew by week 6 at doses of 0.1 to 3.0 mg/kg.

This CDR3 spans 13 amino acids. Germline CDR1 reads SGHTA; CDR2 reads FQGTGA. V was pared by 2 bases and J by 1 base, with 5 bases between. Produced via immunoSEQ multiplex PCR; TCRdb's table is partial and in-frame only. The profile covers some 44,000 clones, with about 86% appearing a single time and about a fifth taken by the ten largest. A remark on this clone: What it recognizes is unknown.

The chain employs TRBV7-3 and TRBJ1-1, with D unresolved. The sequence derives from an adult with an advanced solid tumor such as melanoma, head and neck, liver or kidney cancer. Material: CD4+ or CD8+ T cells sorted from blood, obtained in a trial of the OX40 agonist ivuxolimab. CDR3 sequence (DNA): TGTGCCAGCAGCTTATGGGGGAACACTGAAGCTTTCTTT. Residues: CASSLWGNTEAFF.